A single T cell receptor beta chain is shown here with its context. The source of the sample is a study of blood T cell repertoires in COVID-19. Overall study: From the United States, Italy and Spain came samples of acute and convalescent COVID-19.

The V end was cut by 2 bases, the J end by 10 bases, with 11 bases between. Germline V lookup: CDR1 MNHEY, CDR2 SVGAGI. The CDR3 is made up of 12 amino acids. Produced via immunoSEQ multiplex PCR; TCRdb's table is partial and in-frame only. The repertoire holds around 64,000 clones, with roughly two thirds as singletons. The sequence came from a woman aged 55-70 years who had been exposed to COVID-19. The chain carries TRBV6-5 and TRBJ1-1; D unresolved. The sample taken for sequencing was PBMCs or T cells enriched from blood (not recorded which). Here the CDR3 DNA reads TGTGCCAGCAGTTACAAGGCAGGCAGAGCTTTCTTT. This translates into CASSYKAGRAFF.